This T cell receptor (beta chain) emerged from a study of cytomegalovirus exposure and HLA in healthy donors. Study conclusions and caveats: Later, an analysis found that TCR clusters from the first cohort tended to co-occur in the roughly 110 validation repertoires.

TCRdb's table, derived via immunoSEQ multiplex PCR, lists solely in-frame clones and lacks some. The sample has a few hundred thousand clones, 70% to 90% seen once; the top ten hold 2.9%. On this clone: Its matching antigen is unknown.

The CDR3 is 13 residues long. The junction had 2 bases not matched to a gene; V was cut back by 2 bases and J by 5 bases. Per germline, CDR1 MNHNS and CDR2 SASEGT. Sequenced: PBMCs. The gene calls are TRBV6-1 and TRBJ2-5, with 7 bases fitting TRBD2. The clonotype originates from a woman in her late teens or twenties in good health and CMV-seronegative. CDR3 in amino acids: CASSEREDETQYF. CDR3 DNA: TGTGCCAGCAGTGAACGGGAGGATGAGACCCAGTACTTC.